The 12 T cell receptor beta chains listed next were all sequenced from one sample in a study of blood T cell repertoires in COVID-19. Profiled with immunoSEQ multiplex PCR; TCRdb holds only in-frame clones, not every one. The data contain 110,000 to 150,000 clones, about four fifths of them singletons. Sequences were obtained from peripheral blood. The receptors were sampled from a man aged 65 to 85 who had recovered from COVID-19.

The chain's CDR3 is CASSRNSGTNEQYF. The DNA for the CDR3 is TGTGCCAGCAGCCGAAACTCCGGGACTAACGAGCAGTACTTC. The chain has TRBV27 and TRBJ2-7; 7 positions agree with TRBD2. The V gene end was trimmed by 6 bases and the J gene end by 5 bases; junction bases not matched to a gene: 10. The CDR3 is 14 amino acids. Germline assignment: CDR1 MNHEY and CDR2 SMNVEV (reference sequence).

The CDR3 region has the DNA TGCGCCAGCAGCCAAGAAGGCAGGGGGCAGTCCGGGGAGCTGTTTTTT. Protein sequence: CASSQEGRGQSGELFF. This rearrangement joins TRBV4-1 to TRBJ2-2, with TRBD1 matching over 8 bases. This CDR3 has 16 residues. CDR1 is MGHRA, CDR2 YSYEKL, per germline. The J segment lost 6 bases and the V segment lost 0 bases, leaving 6 bases of the junction unmatched.

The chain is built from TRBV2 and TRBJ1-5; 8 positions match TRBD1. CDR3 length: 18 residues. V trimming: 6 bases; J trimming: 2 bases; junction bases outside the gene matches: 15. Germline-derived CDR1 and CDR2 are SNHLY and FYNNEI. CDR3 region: CASSGDRRWVTGNQPQHF. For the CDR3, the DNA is TGTGCCAGCAGCGGGGACAGGAGGTGGGTTACGGGCAATCAGCCCCAGCATTTT.

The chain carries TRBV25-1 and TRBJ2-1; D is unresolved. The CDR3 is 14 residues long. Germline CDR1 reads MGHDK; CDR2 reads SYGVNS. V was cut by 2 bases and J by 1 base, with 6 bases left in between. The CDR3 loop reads CASSEVRSYNEQFF. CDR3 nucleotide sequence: TGTGCCAGCAGTGAAGTACGGTCCTACAATGAGCAGTTCTTC. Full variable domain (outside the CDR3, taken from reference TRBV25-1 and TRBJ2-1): EADIYQTPRYLVIGTGKKITLECSQTMGHDKMYWYQQDPGMELHLIHYSYGVNSTEKGDLSSESTVSRIRTEHFPLTLESARPSHTSQYLCASSEVRSYNEQFFGPGTRLTVL.

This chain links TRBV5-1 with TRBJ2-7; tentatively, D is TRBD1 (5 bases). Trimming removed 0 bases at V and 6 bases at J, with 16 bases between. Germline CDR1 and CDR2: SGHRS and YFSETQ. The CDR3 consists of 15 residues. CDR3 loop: CASSLGTLGLIEQYF. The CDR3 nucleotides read TGCGCCAGCAGCTTGGGGACACTGGGCCTCATCGAGCAGTACTTC.

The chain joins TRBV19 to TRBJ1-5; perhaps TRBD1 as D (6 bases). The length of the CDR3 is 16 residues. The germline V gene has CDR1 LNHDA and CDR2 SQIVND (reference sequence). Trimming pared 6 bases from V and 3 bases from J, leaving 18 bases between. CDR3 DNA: TGTGCCAGTAGCCCGTTACAGGGAGTCTTCAATCAGCCCCAGCATTTT. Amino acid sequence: CASSPLQGVFNQPQHF.

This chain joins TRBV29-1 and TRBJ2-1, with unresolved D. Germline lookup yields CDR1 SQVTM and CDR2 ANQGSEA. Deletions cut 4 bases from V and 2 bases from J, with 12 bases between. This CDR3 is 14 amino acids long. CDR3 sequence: CSVGASFPYNEQFF. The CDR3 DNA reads TGCAGCGTTGGGGCGTCCTTCCCCTACAATGAGCAGTTCTTC.

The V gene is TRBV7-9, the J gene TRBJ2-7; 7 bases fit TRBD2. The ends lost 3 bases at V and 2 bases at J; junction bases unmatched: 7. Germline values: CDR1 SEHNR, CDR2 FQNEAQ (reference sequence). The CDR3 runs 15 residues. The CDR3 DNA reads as TGTGCCAGCAGCTTTCCCGGGACTACCACCTACGAGCAGTACTTC. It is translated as CASSFPGTTTYEQYF.

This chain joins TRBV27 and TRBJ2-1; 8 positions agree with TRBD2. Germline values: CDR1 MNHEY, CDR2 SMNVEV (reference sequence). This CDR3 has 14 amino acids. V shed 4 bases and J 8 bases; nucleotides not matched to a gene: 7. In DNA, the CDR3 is TGTGCCAGCAGTTCCCGGGAGGGAGGGGATGAGCAGTTCTTC. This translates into CASSSREGGDEQFF.

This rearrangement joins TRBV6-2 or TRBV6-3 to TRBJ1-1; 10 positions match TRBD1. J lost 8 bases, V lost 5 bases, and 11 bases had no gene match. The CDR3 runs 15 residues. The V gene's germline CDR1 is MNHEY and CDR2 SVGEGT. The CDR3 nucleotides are TGTGCCAGCAGTCCCCTCCCGGGACAGGGGCAGGAAGCTTTCTTT. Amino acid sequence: CASSPLPGQGQEAFF.

The CDR3 region has the DNA TGTGCCAGTAGTATAGCCTACTCAGGGAACAATCAGCCCCAGCATTTT. Amino acids: CASSIAYSGNNQPQHF. The J gene is TRBJ1-5, the V gene TRBV19; possible D gene TRBD1, 5 bases. V shed 1 base and J shed 3 bases, with 13 bases lying between them. This CDR3 comprises 16 residues. In germline, CDR1 is LNHDA, CDR2 SQIVND (reference sequence).

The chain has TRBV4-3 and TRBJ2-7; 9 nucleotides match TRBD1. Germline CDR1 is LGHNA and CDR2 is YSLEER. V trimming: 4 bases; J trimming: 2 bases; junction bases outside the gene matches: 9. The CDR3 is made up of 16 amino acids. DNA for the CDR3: TGCGCCAGCAGCCGAAGCCCCGGGACAGGGACCTACGAGCAGTACTTC. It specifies CASSRSPGTGTYEQYF.